This T cell receptor (beta chain) is from a study of blood T cell repertoires in COVID-19. Study details: T cells, B-cell-depleted T cells, or PBMCs supplied cDNA or gDNA.

Trimming removed 2 bases from V and 7 bases from J; junction bases left unmatched: 8. CDR1 LGHDT and CDR2 YNNKEL come from the germline V gene (reference sequence). The CDR3 sequence is 16 residues long. Clones were read by immunoSEQ multiplex PCR, and TCRdb kept only the in-frame ones, dropping some. The sample yields about 340,000 clones, about nine tenths seen once. It was during active infection that Seattle patients were enrolled and then longitudinally followed. The rearrangement uses TRBV3-1 (or the pseudogene TRBV3-2) and TRBJ2-1; TRBD2 agrees at 10 bases. This TCR was recovered from a woman aged 70-85 years with COVID-19, enrolled during active disease. Material for sequencing was peripheral blood. CDR3 amino acids: CASSQRLAGVRNEQFF. CDR3 nucleotide sequence: TGTGCCAGCAGCCAAAGGCTAGCGGGGGTAAGAAATGAGCAGTTCTTC.